This T cell receptor (beta chain) is from a study of blood T cells in healthy people across ages. Germline V gene lookup returns CDR1 MNHEY and CDR2 SVGAGI. The CDR3 is made up of 13 amino acids. Trimming left V 6 bases short and J 7 bases short, with 15 bases between. Findings of the study overall: With donor CMV status unknown, expanded clonotype changes were possibly confounded. With age, beta diversity per million T cells declined roughly linearly, significantly by 40.

A second PCR, run for roughly 7 to 12 cycles, used a sample-barcoded 5' primer plus a J-beta primer mix. TCRdb analysed the 5' RACE reads with MiXCR anew, one entry per CDR3 protein. This sample yields more than 650,000 distinct CDR3 sequences, of which roughly 24% are seen a single time; 3% belongs to the top ten. This clonotype is a singleton in its sample. Antigen specificity is unknown. These data were also filed under a second study, of T cells of mothers and their children.

The source material was blood. This chain links TRBV6-5 with TRBJ2-5; the D gene is possibly TRBD1 (6 bases). This receptor was obtained from a boy aged 5-17 years in good health. CDR3 region: CASSRQASGTQYF. In DNA, the CDR3 is TGTGCCAGCAGCAGACAGGCCTCGGGGACCCAGTACTTC.